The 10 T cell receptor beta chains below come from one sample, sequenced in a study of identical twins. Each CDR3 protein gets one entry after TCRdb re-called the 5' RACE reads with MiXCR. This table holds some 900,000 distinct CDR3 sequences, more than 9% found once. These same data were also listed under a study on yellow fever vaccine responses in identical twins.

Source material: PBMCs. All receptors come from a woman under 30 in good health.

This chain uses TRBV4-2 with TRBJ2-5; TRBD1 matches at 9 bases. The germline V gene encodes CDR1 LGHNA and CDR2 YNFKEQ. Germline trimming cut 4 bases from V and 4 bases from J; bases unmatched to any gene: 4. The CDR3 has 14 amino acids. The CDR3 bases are TGTGCCAGCAGCCGGGGACAGGGTCGAGAGACCCAGTACTTC. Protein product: CASSRGQGRETQYF.

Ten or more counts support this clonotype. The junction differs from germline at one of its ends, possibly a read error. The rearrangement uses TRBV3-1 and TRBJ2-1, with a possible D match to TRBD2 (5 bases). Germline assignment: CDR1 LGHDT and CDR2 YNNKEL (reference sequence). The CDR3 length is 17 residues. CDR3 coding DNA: TGTGCCAGCAGCCAGATGGCCCTAGCCAGATCCTCCAATGAGCAGTTCTTC. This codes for CASSQMALARSSNEQFF.

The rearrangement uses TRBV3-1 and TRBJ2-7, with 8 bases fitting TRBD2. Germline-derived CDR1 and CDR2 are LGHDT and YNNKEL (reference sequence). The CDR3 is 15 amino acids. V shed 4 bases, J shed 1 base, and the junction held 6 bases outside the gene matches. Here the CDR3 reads CASSPGRGGSYEQYV. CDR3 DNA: TGTGCCAGCAGCCCCGGGAGGGGTGGGTCCTACGAGCAGTACGTC.

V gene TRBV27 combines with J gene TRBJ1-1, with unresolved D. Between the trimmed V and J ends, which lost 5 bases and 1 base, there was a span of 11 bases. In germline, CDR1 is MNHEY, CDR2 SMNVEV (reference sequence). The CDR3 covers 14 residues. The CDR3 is CASSEGLWNTEAFF. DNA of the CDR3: TGTGCCAGCAGTGAAGGGTTATGGAACACTGAAGCTTTCTTT.

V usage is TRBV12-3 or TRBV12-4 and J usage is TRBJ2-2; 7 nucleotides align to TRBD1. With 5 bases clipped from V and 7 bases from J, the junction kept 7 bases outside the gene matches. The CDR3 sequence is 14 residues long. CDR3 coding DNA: TGTGCCAGCAGTATAACAGGGGATGGCGGGGAGCTGTTTTTT. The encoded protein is CASSITGDGGELFF.

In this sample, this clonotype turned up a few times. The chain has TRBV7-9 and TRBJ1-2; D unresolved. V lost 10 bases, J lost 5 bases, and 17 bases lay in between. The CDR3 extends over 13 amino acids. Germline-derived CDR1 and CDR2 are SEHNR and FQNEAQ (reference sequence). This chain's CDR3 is CAISTVTPYGYTF. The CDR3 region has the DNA TGTGCCATAAGCACAGTGACGCCTTATGGCTACACCTTC.

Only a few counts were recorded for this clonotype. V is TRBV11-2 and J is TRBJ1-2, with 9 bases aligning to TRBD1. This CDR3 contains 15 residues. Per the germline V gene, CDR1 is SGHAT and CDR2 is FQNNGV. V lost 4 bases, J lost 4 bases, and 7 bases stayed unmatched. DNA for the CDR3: TGTGCCAGCAGCTCCCGACAGGGGGGGGTCTATGGCTACACCTTC. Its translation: CASSSRQGGVYGYTF. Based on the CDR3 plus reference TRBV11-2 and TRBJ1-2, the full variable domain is EAGVAQSPRYKIIEKRQSVAFWCNPISGHATLYWYQQILGQGPKLLIQFQNNGVVDDSQLPKDRFSAERLKGVDSTLKIQPAKLEDSAVYLCASSSRQGGVYGYTFGSGTRLTVV.

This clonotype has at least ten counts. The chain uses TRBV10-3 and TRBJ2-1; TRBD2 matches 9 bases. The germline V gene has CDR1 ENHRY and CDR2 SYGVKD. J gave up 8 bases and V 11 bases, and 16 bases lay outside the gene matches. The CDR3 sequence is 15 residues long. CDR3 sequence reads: CAVSRRVAGEDEQFF. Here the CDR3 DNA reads TGTGCCGTCTCAAGGCGGGTAGCGGGAGAGGATGAGCAGTTCTTC.

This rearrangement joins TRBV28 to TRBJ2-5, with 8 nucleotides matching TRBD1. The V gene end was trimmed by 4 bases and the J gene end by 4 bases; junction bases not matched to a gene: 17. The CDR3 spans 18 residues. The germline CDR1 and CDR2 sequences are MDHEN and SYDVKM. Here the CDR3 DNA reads TGTGCCAGCAGTTCCCTCTTTGGGCAGGGGGCGTTGGTAGAGACCCAGTACTTC. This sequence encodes CASSSLFGQGALVETQYF.

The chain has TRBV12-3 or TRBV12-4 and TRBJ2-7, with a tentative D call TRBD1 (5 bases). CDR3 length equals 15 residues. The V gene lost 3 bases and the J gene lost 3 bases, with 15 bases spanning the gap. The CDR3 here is CASSFRVSSFYEQYF. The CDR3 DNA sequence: TGTGCCAGCAGTTTCAGGGTTAGCAGCTTCTACGAGCAGTACTTC.